The TCR beta chain described here comes from a study of T cells in Graves' hyperthyroidism and ophthalmopathy. Regarding the study as a whole: Ophthalmopathy cases were set apart from stable hyperthyroidism by a 13 V-J model. Among thyroid clonotypes expanded above 0.001, most also appeared in blood.

The source material, RNA transcripts, was used to amplify TCR beta CDR3 regions. RT-PCR in the first round (using the HTBI primer set) targeted the TCR CDR3. Using its own MiXCR run on the multiplex PCR reads, TCRdb lists one record per CDR3 protein. The table has about 640,000 distinct CDR3 sequences, approximately 14% seen once; the top ten hold 12%. This clonotype showed up many times. Its antigen is currently unknown. V gave up 1 base and J gave up 2 bases; unmatched junction bases: 5. The CDR3 has 15 residues. The germline gives CDR1 SQVTM, CDR2 ANQGSEA. The TCR sequence derives from a woman between 45 and 60 years old with Graves' ophthalmopathy. The chain recombines TRBV29-1 with TRBJ2-3, with 8 bases aligning to TRBD2. Sequenced sample: blood. The CDR3 loop is CSVEGGGLVTDTQYF. For the CDR3, the DNA is TGCAGCGTTGAAGGGGGGGGACTAGTCACAGATACGCAGTATTTT.